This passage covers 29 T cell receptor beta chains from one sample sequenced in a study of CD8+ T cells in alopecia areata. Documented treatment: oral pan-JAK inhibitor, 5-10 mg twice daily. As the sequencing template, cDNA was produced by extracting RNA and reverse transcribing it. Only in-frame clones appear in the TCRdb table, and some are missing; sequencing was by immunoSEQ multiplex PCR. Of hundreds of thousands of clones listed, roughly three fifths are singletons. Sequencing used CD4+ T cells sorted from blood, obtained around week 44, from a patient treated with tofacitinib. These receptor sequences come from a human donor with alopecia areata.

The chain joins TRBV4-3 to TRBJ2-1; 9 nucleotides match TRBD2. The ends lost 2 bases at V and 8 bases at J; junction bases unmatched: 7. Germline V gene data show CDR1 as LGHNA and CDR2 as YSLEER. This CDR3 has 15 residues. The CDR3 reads CASSQSGLANDEQFF. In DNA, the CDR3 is TGCGCCAGCAGCCAAAGTGGACTAGCGAATGATGAGCAGTTCTTC.

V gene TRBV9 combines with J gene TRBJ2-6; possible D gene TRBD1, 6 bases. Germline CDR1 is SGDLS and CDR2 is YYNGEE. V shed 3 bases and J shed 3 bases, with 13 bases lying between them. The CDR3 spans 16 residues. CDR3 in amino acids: CASSDPQGSGANVLTF. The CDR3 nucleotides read TGTGCCAGCAGCGATCCCCAGGGGAGTGGGGCCAACGTCCTGACTTTC.

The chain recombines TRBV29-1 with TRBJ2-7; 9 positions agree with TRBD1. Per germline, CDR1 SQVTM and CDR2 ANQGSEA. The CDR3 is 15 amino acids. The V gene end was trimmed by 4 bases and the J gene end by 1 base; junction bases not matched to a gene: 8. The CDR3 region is CSVARNRGPSYEQYF. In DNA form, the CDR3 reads TGCAGCGTTGCCCGGAACAGGGGGCCGTCCTACGAGCAGTACTTC.

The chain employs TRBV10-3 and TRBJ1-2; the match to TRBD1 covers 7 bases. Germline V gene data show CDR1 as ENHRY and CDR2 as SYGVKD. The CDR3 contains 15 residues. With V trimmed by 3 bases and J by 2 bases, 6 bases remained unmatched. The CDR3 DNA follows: TGTGCCATCAGTGACAAAACAGGGGAGAACTATGGCTACACCTTC. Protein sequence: CAISDKTGENYGYTF.

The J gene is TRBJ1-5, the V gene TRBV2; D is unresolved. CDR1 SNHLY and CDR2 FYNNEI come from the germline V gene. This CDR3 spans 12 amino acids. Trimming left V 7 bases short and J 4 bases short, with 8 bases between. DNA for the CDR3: TGTGCCAGCACGGGCGAGAATCAGCCCCAGCATTTT. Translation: CASTGENQPQHF.

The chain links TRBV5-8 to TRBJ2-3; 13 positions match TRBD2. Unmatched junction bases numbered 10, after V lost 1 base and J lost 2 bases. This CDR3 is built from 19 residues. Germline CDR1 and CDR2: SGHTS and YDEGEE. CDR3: CASSLRLAGGTSYTDTQYF. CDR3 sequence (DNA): TGTGCCAGCAGCTTGAGACTAGCGGGGGGCACGAGCTACACAGATACGCAGTATTTT.

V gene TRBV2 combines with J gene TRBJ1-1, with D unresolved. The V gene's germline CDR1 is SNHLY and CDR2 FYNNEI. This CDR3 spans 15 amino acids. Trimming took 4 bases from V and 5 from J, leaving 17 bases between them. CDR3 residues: CASSVEGRGQTEAFF. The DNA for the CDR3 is TGTGCCAGCAGTGTCGAGGGCCGCGGGCAAACTGAAGCTTTCTTT.

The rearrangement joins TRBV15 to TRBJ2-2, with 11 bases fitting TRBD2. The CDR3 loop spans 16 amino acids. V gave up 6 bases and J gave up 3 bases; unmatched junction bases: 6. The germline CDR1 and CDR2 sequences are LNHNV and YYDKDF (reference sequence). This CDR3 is CATSYSGGAHTGELFF. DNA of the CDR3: TGTGCCACCAGTTATAGCGGGGGGGCTCACACCGGGGAGCTGTTTTTT.

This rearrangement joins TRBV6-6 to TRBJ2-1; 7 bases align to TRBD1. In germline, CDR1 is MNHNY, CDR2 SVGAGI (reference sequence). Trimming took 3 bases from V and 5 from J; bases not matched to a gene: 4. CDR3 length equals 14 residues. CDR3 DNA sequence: TGTGCCAGCAGTTATGGGACAGCCGACAATGAGCAGTTCTTC. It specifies CASSYGTADNEQFF.

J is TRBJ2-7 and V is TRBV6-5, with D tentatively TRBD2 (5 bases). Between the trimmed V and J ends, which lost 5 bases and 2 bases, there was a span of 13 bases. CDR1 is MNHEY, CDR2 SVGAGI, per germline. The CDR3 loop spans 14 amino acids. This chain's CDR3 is CASSDEGGTYEQYF. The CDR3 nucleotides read TGTGCCAGCAGTGACGAGGGTGGAACCTACGAGCAGTACTTC.

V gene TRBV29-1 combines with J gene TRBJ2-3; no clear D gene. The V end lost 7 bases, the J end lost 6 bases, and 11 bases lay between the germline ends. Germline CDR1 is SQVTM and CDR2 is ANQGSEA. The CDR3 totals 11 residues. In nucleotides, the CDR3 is TGCAGCGCTTCTATGGGGGATACGCAGTATTTT. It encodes CSASMGDTQYF.

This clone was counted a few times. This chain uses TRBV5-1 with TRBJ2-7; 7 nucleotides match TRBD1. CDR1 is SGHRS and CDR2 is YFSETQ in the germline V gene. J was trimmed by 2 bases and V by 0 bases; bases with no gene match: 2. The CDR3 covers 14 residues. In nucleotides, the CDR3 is TGCGCCAGCAGCTTGGGCGGACAGGCCTACGAGCAGTACTTC. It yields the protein CASSLGGQAYEQYF.

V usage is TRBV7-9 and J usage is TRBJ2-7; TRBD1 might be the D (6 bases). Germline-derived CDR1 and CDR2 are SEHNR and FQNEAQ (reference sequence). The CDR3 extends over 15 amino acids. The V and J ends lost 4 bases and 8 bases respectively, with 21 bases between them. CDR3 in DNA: TGTGCCAGCAGCTCCCACCGGGACATCAGCCCGCAGCAGTACTTC. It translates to CASSSHRDISPQQYF. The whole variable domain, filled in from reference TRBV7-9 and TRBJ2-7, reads DTGVSQNPRHKITKRGQNVTFRCDPISEHNRLYWYRQTLGQGPEFLTYFQNEAQLEKSRLLSDRFSAERPKGSFSTLEIQRTEQGDSAMYLCASSSHRDISPQQYFGPGTRLTVT.

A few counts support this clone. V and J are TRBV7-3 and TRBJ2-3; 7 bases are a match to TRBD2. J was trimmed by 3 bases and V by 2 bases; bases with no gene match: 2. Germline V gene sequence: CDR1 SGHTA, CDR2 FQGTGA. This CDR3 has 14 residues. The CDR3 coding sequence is TGTGCCAGCAGCTTAGTCGGGAGGACAGATACGCAGTATTTT. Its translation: CASSLVGRTDTQYF.

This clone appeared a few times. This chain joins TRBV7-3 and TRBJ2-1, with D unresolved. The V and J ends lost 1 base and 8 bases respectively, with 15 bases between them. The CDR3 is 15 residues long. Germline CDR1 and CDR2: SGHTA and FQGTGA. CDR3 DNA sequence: TGTGCCAGCAGCTTAAATGGGCCAGTAGGCGATGAGCAGTTCTTC. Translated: CASSLNGPVGDEQFF. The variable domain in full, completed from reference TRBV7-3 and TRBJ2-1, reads GAGVSQTPSNKVTEKGKYVELRCDPISGHTALYWYRQSLGQGPEFLIYFQGTGAADDSGLPNDRFFAVRPEGSVSTLKIQRTERGDSAVYLCASSLNGPVGDEQFFGPGTRLTVL.

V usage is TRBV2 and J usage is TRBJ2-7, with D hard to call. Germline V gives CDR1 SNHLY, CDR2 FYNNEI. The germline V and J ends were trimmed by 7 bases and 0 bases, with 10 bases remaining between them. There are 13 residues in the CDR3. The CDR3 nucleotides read TGTGCCAGCAACCTGGCAAGCTCCTACGAGCAGTACTTC. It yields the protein CASNLASSYEQYF.

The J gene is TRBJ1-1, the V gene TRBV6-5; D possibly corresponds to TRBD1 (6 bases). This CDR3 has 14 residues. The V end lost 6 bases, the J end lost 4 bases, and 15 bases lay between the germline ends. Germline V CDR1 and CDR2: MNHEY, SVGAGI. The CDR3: CASSPGGASTEAFF. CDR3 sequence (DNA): TGTGCCAGCAGCCCCGGGGGGGCAAGCACTGAAGCTTTCTTT.

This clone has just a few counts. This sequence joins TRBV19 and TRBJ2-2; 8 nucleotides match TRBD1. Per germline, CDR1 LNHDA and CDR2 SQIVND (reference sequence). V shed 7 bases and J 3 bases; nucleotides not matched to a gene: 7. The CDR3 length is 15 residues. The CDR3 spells CASKYYRGDTGELFF. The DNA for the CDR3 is TGTGCCAGTAAATACTACAGGGGGGACACCGGGGAGCTGTTTTTT.

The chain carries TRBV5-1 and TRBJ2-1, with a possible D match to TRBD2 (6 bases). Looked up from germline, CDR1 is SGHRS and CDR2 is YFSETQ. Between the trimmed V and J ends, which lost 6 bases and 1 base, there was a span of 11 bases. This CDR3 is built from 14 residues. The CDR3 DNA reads TGCGCCAGCAAGCCCAGCGGGTCCTACAATGAGCAGTTCTTC. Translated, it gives CASKPSGSYNEQFF. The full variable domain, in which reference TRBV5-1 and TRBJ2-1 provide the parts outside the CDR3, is KAGVTQTPRYLIKTRGQQVTLSCSPISGHRSVSWYQQTPGQGLQFLFEYFSETQRNKGNFPGRFSGRQFSNSRSEMNVSTLELGDSALYLCASKPSGSYNEQFFGPGTRLTVL.

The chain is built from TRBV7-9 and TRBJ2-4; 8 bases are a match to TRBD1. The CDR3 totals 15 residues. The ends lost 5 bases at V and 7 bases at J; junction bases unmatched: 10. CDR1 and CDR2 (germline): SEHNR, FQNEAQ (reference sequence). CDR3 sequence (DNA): TGTGCCAGCAGCCCCAGACTGACAGGGGATAACATTCAGTACTTC. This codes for CASSPRLTGDNIQYF.

As DNA, the CDR3 is TGTGCCAGCAGCCGCGGGGGGCCTAGCACAGATACGCAGTATTTT. It is translated as CASSRGGPSTDTQYF. J is TRBJ2-3 and V is TRBV7-6, with TRBD2 matching over 8 bases. Germline trimming cut 5 bases from V and 0 bases from J; bases unmatched to any gene: 4. CDR3 length: 15 residues. CDR1 SGHVS and CDR2 FNYEAQ come from the germline V gene.

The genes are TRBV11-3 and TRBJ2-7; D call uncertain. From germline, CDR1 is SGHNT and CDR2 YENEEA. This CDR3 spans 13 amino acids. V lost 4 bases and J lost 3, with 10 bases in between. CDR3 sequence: CASSSRHGYEQYF. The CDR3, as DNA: TGTGCCAGCAGCTCCCGACACGGCTACGAGCAGTACTTC.

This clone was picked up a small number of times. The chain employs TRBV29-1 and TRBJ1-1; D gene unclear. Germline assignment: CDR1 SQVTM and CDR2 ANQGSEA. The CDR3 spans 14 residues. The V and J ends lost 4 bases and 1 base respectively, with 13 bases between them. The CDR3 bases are TGCAGCGTTGGAAAAGGAGGTGGGAACACTGAAGCTTTCTTT. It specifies CSVGKGGGNTEAFF.

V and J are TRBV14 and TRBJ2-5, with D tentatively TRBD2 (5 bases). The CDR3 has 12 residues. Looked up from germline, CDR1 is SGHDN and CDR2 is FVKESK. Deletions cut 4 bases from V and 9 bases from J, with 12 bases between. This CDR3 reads CASSRGLGAQYF. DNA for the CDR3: TGTGCCAGCAGCCGAGGACTTGGAGCCCAGTACTTC.

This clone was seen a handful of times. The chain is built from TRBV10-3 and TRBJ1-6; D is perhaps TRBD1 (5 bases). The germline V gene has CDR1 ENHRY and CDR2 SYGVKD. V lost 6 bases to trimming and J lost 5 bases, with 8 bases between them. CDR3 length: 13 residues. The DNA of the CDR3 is TGTGCCATCAGGCAACAGGATAATTCACCCCTCCACTTT. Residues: CAIRQQDNSPLHF.

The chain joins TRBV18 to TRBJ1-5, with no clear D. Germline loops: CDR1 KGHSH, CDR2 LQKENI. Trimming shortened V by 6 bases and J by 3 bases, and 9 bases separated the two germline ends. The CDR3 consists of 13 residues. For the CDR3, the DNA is TGTGCCAGCTCTTGGGAAGACAATCAGCCCCAGCATTTT. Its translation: CASSWEDNQPQHF.

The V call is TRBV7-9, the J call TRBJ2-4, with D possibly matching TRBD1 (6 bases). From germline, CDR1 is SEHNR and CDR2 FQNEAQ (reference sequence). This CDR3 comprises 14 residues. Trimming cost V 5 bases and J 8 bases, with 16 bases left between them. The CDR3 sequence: CASSPSGQRDIQYF. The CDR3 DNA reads TGTGCCAGCAGCCCCAGCGGACAGCGAGACATTCAGTACTTC.

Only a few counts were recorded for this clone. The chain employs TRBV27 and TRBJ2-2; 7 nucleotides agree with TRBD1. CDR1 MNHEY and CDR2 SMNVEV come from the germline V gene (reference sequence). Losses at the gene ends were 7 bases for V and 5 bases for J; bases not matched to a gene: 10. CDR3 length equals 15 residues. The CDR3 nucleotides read TGTGCCAGCACCTCGACAGGGTCGACGACCGGGGAGCTGTTTTTT. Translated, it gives CASTSTGSTTGELFF.

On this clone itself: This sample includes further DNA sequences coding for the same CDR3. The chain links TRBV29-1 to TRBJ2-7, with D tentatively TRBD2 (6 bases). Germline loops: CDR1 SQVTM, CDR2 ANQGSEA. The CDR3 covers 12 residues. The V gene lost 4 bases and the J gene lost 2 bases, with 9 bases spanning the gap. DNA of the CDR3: TGCAGCGTTGTGGGAGGTACCTACGAGCAGTACTTC. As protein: CSVVGGTYEQYF.